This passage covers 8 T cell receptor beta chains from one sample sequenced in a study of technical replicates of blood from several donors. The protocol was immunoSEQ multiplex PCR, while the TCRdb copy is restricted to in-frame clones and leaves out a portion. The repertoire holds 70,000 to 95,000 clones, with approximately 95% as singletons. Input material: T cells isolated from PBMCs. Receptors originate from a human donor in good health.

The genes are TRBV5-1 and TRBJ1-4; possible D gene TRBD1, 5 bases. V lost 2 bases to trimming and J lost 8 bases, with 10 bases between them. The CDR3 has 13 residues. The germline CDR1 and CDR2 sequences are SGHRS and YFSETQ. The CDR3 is CASSFEQEEKLFF. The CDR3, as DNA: TGCGCCAGCAGCTTTGAACAGGAGGAAAAACTGTTTTTT.

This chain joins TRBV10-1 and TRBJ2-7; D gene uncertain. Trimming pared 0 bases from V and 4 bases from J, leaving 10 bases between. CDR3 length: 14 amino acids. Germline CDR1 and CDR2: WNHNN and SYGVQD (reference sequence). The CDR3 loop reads CASSESSAGYEQYF. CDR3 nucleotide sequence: TGCGCCAGCAGTGAGTCCTCTGCAGGATACGAGCAGTACTTC.

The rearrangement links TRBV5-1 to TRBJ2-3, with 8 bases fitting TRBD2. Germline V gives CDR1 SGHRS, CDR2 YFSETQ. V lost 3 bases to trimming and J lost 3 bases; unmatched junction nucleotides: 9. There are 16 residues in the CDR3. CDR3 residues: CASSWTAGGFTDTQYF. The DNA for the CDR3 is TGCGCCAGCAGCTGGACCGCGGGAGGCTTTACAGATACGCAGTATTTT.

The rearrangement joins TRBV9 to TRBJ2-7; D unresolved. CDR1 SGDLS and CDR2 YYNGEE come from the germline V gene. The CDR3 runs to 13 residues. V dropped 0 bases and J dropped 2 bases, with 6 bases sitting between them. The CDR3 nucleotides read TGTGCCAGCAGCGTAGACGGAGCCTACGAGCAGTACTTC. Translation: CASSVDGAYEQYF.

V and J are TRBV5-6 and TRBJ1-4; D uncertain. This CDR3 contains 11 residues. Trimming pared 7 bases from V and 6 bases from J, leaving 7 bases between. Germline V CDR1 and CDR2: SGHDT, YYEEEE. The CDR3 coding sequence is TGTGCCAGCTCTTTATATGAAAAACTGTTTTTT. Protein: CASSLYEKLFF.

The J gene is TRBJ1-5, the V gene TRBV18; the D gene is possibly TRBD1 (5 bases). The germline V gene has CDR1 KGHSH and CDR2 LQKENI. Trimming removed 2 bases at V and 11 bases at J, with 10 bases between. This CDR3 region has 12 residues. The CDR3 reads CASSPRGETQHF. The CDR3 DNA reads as TGTGCCAGCTCACCAAGGGGCGAGACCCAGCATTTT.

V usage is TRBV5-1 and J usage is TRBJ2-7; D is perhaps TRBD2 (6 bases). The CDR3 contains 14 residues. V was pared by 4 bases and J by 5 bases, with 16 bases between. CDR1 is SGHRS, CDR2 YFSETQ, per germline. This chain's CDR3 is CASSTGERVDEQYF. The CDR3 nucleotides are TGCGCCAGCAGCACCGGGGAGCGGGTTGACGAGCAGTACTTC.

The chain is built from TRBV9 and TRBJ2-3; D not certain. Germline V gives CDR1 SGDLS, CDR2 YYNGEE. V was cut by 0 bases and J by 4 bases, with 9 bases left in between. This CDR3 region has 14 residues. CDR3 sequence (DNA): TGTGCCAGCAGCGTAGCTTTGGGCTCAGATACGCAGTATTTT. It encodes CASSVALGSDTQYF.